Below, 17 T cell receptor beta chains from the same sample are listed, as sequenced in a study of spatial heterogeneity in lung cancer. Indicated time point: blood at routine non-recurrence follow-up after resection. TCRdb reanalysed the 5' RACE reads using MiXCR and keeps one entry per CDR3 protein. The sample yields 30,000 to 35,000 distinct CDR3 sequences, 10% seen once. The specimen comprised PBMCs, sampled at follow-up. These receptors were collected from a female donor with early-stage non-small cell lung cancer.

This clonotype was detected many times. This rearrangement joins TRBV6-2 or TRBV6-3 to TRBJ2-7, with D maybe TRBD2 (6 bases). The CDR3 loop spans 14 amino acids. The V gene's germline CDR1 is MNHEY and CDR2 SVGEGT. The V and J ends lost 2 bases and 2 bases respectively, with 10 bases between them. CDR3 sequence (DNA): TGTGCCAGCAGTTACGGCGGGGCAACCTACGAGCAGTACTTC. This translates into CASSYGGATYEQYF.

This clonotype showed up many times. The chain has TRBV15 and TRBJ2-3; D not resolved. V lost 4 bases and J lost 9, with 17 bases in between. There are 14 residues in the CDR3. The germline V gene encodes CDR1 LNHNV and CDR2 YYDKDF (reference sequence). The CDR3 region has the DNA TGTGCCACCAGCATTCTTCGACGCCAAGGGACGCAGTATTTT. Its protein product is CATSILRRQGTQYF.

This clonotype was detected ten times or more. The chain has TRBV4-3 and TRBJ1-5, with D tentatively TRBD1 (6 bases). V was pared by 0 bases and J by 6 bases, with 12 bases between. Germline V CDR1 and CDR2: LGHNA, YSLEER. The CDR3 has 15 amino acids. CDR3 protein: CASSQDRGGVQPQHF. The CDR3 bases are TGCGCCAGCAGCCAAGATCGAGGGGGTGTTCAGCCCCAGCATTTT.

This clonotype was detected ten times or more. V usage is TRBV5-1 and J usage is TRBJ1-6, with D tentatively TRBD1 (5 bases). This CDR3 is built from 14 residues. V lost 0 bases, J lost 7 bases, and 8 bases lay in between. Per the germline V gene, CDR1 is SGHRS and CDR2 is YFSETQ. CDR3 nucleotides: TGCGCCAGCAGCTTGGAATCAGGGAATTCACCCCTCCACTTT. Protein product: CASSLESGNSPLHF.

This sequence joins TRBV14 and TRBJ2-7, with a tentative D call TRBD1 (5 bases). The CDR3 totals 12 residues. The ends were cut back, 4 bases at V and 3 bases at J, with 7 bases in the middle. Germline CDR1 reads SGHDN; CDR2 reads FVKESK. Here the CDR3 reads CASSPQGYEQYF. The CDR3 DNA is TGTGCCAGCAGCCCGCAGGGCTACGAGCAGTACTTC. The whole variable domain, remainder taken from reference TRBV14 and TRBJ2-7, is EAGVTQFPSHSVIEKGQTVTLRCDPISGHDNLYWYRRVMGKEIKFLLHFVKESKQDESGMPNNRFLAERTGGTYSTLKVQPAELEDSGVYFCASSPQGYEQYFGPGTRLTVT.

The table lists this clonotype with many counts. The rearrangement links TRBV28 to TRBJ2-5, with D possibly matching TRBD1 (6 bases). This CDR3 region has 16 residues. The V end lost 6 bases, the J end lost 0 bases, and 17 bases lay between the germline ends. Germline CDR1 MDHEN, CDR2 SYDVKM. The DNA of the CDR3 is TGTGCCAGCAGCCCCGTTCTAACAGGGAACCAAGAGACCCAGTACTTC. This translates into CASSPVLTGNQETQYF. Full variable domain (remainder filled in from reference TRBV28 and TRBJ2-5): DVKVTQSSRYLVKRTGEKVFLECVQDMDHENMFWYRQDPGLGLRLIYFSYDVKMKEKGDIPEGYSVSREKKERFSLILESASTNQTSMYLCASSPVLTGNQETQYFGPGTRLLVL.

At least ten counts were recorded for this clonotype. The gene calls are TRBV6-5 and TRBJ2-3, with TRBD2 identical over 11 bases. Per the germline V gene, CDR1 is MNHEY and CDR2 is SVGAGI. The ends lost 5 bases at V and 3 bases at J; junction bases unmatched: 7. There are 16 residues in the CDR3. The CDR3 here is CASSPRASGGTDTQYF. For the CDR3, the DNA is TGTGCCAGCAGTCCTAGGGCTAGCGGGGGGACAGATACGCAGTATTTT.

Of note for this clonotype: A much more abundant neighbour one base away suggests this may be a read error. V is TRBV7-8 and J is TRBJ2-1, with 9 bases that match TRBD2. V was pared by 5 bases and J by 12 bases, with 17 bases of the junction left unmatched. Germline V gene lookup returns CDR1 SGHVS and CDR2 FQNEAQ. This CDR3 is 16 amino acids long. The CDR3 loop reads CASSQRGGGALGVQFF. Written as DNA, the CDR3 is TGTGCCAGCAGCCAACGTGGCGGGGGGGCCCTGGGTGTGCAGTTCTTC.

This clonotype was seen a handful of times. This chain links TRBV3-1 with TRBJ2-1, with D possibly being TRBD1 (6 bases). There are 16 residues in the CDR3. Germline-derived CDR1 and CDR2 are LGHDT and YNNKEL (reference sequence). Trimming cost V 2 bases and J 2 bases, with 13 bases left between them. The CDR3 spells CASSQTRGSPYNEQFF. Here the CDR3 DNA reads TGTGCCAGCAGCCAAACAAGGGGGTCCCCCTACAATGAGCAGTTCTTC.

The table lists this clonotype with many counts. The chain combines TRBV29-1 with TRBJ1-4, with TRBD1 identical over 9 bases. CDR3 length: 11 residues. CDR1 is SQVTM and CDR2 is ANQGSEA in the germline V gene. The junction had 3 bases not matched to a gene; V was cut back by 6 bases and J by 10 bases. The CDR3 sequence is CSVSTGGKLFF. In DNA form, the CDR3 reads TGCAGCGTGTCGACAGGGGGAAAACTGTTTTTT.

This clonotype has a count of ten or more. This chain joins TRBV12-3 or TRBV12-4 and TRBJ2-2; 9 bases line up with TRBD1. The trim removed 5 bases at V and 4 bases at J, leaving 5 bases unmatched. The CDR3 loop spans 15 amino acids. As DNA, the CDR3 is TGTGCCAGCAGTGCCAGGACAGGGGTCACCGGGGAGCTGTTTTTT. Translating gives CASSARTGVTGELFF.

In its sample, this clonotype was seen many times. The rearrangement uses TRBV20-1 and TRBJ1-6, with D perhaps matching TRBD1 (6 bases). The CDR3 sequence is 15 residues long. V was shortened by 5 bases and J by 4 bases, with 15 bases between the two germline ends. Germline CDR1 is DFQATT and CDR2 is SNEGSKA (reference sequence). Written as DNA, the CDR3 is TGCAGTGCTTCCCCGGGACAAATGTATAATTCACCCCTCCACTTT. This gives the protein CSASPGQMYNSPLHF.

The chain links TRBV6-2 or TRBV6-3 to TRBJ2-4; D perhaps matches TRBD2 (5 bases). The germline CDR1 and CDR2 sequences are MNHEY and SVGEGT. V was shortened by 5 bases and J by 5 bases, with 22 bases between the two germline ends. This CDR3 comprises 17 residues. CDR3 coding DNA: TGTGCCAGCAGTCCCCCCCTGGGGAGCGACCGCCAAAACATTCAGTACTTC. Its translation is CASSPPLGSDRQNIQYF.

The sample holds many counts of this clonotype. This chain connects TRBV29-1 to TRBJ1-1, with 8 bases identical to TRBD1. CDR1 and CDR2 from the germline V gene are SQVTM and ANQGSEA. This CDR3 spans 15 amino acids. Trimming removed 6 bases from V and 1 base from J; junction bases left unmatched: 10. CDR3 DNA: TGCAGCGTCCCGAGGGCCGGGACAGGGAACACTGAAGCTTTCTTT. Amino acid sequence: CSVPRAGTGNTEAFF. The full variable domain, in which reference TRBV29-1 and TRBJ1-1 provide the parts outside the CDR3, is SAVISQKPSRDICQRGTSLTIQCQVDSQVTMMFWYRQQPGQSLTLIATANQGSEATYESGFVIDKFPISRPNLTFSTLTVSNMSPEDSSIYLCSVPRAGTGNTEAFFGQGTRLTVV.

The CDR3 region has the DNA TGTGCCAGCAGCGAAGGCGGGCAGGGACTCTATGGCTACACCTTC. It is translated as CASSEGGQGLYGYTF. J is TRBJ1-2 and V is TRBV7-2; possibly TRBD1 for D (5 bases). CDR3 size: 15 residues. V was trimmed by 5 bases and J by 4 bases, leaving 17 bases between them. The germline V gene has CDR1 SGHTA and CDR2 FQGNSA.

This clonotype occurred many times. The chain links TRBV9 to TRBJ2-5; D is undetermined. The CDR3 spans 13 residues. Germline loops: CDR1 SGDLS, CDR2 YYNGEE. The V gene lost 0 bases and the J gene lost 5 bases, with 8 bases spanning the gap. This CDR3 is CASSVDVSETQYF. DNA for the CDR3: TGTGCCAGCAGCGTAGATGTGTCGGAGACCCAGTACTTC.

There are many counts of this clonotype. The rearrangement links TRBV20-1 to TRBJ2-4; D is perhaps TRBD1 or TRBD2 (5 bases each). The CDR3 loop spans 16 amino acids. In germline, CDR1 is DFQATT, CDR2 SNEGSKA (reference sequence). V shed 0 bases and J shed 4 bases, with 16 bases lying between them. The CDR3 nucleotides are TGCAGTGCTAGAGATCCCCAATTGGGACCGAAAAACATTCAGTACTTC. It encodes CSARDPQLGPKNIQYF.